These T cell receptor beta chains were read from a single sample in a study of OX40 agonist ivuxolimab in advanced cancers. This table comes from immunoSEQ multiplex PCR, and its TCRdb copy is limited to in-frame clones, with some not included. The table lists 70,000 to 95,000 clones, about 91% of them singletons. Here the sequenced sample was CD4+ or CD8+ T cells sorted from blood, taken in a trial of the OX40 agonist ivuxolimab. The receptor set was obtained from an adult with an advanced solid tumor such as melanoma, head and neck, liver or kidney cancer. Each CDR3 is given with its conserved first and last residue. The D gene is left open where the match is weak. Size is omitted from some rows. Given values are once, few, many or a class for expanded clones.

size,length,D,V,J,DNA,CDR3
.,12,.,TRBV29-1,TRBJ2-5,TGCAGCGTTGGGACTCCCCAAGAGACCCAGTACTTC,CSVGTPQETQYF
.,14,.,TRBV10-1,TRBJ1-1,TGCGCCAGCAGCAGGACACTAGAGAACACTGAAGCTTTCTTT,CASSRTLENTEAFF
.,15,TRBD2,TRBV18,TRBJ2-1,TGTGCCAGCTCGCCCGGGACTAGCGGGTCTAATGAGCAGTTCTTC,CASSPGTSGSNEQFF
few,13,.,TRBV27,TRBJ2-1,TGTGCCAGCAGTTTATCGACAGGTAATGAGCAGTTCTTC,CASSLSTGNEQFF
once,13,.,TRBV19,TRBJ1-1,TGTGCCAGTAGTATTGGTCCGAACACTGAAGCTTTCTTT,CASSIGPNTEAFF
.,14,TRBD1,TRBV25-1,TRBJ2-7,TGTGCCAGCAGTAACCCGGGACAGGGCAGAGAGCAGTACTTC,CASSNPGQGREQYF
.,15,.,TRBV5-1,TRBJ2-1,TGCGCCAGCAGCGAAACGGTCAGCTCCTACAATGAGCAGTTCTTC,CASSETVSSYNEQFF
.,15,.,TRBV19,TRBJ2-2,TGTGCCAGTAGTATAGCTGGGCTGAACACCGGGGAGCTGTTTTTT,CASSIAGLNTGELFF
.,14,.,TRBV6-5,TRBJ1-3,TGTGCCAGCAGTTCACAGGTCGCTGGAAACACCATATATTTT,CASSSQVAGNTIYF
once,14,TRBD1,TRBV5-1,TRBJ2-5,TGCGCCAGCAGGACAGGGGGGACACAAGAGACCCAGTACTTC,CASRTGGTQETQYF